This is a list of T cell receptor beta chains from one sample in a study of blood T cell repertoires in COVID-19. TCRdb's copy holds only in-frame clones and misses some; the assay was immunoSEQ multiplex PCR. The data contain fewer than 350,000 clones, roughly 85% of them singletons. The sample was PBMCs or T cells enriched from blood (not recorded which). The receptors here all came from a woman in her 30s who had been exposed to COVID-19. Both conserved end residues are part of each CDR3. A D gene is named only where the DNA matches it firmly. Part of the rows lack a size; the others show once, few, many or a class for expanded clones.

TRBJ2-2 | TRBV4-3 | NA | few | TGCGCCAGCAGCCAAGAAGGAGGGAACACCGGGGAGCTGTTTTTT | CASSQEGGNTGELFF
TRBJ1-2 | TRBV7-9 | NA | NA | TGTGCCAGCAGCTTAGCCCCGGGACACCTCCTCTATGGCTACACCTTC | CASSLAPGHLLYGYTF
TRBJ1-1 | TRBV28 | TRBD1 | NA | TGTGCCAGCAGTTCAACCGGGACAGGTGGTAACACTGAAGCTTTCTTT | CASSSTGTGGNTEAFF
TRBJ1-1 | TRBV5-6 | NA | many | TGTGCCAGCAGCGGGAAGGGGTGGAACACTGAAGCTTTCTTT | CASSGKGWNTEAFF
TRBJ2-1 | TRBV13 | TRBD1 | NA | TGTGCCAGCAGCTGGGACAGGGGGCGCGGGATAATTAGCAATGAGCAGTTCTTC | CASSWDRGRGIISNEQFF
TRBJ2-2 | TRBV27 | TRBD1 | NA | TGTGCCAGCAGTTTAACAGGGGGTGTAGCGAACACCGGGGAGCTGTTTTTT | CASSLTGGVANTGELFF
TRBJ1-1 | TRBV5-4 | NA | NA | TGTGCCAGCATGGGGGGTCGCATGAACACTGAAGCTTTCTTT | CASMGGRMNTEAFF
TRBJ2-2 | TRBV18 | NA | NA | TGTGCCAGCTCACCAGGGGCCCGAGCTAACACCGGGGAGCTGTTTTTT | CASSPGARANTGELFF
TRBJ2-1 | TRBV2 | TRBD2 | NA | TGTGCCAGCCAGCGGGGGGGGAGGTATAATGAGCAGTTCTTC | CASQRGGRYNEQFF
TRBJ1-1 | TRBV28 | NA | NA | TGTGCCAGTCCAGGCCGGGGAACCATGAACACTGAAGCTTTCTTT | CASPGRGTMNTEAFF
TRBJ1-4 | TRBV2 | TRBD1 | NA | TGTGCCAGCTCCGGGACAGGGAATGAAAAACTGTTTTTT | CASSGTGNEKLFF
TRBJ2-7 | TRBV5-1 | NA | NA | TGCGCCAGCAGCTTAGTACTGTCGGGGACATACGAGCAGTACTTC | CASSLVLSGTYEQYF
TRBJ1-1 | TRBV18 | NA | NA | TGTGCCAGCTCATCCTCGGGGAGAGATACTGAAGCTTTCTTT | CASSSSGRDTEAFF
TRBJ1-1 | TRBV5-1 | NA | NA | TGCGCCAGCAGCCGGGGGACCATGAACACTGAAGCTTTCTTT | CASSRGTMNTEAFF
TRBJ2-7 | TRBV5-1 | TRBD1 | NA | TGCGCCAGCAGCGCCGGGACAGGGCTCTACGAGCAGTACTTC | CASSAGTGLYEQYF
TRBJ2-1 | TRBV7-3 | TRBD2 | NA | TGTGCCAGCAGCCCTGGACTAGCGCCCAATGAGCAGTTCTTC | CASSPGLAPNEQFF
TRBJ1-2 | TRBV19 | NA | NA | TGTGCCAGTAGAAGCAGGGCCCCTAACTATGGCTACACCTTC | CASRSRAPNYGYTF
TRBJ1-6 | TRBV6-5 | NA | NA | TGTGCCACACCAAGCAGACTAGTGAATAATTCACCCCTCCACTTT | CATPSRLVNNSPLHF
TRBJ1-5 | TRBV7-2 | NA | NA | TGTGCCAGCAGCTTAGGCGGACAGCCCATTCTAATTCGGCATTTT | CASSLGGQPILIRHF
TRBJ2-3 | TRBV11-2 | TRBD2 | NA | TGTGCCAGCAGCTGGGGGACTAGCGGGACTAGCACAGATACGCAGTATTTT | CASSWGTSGTSTDTQYF
TRBJ1-5 | TRBV25-1 | TRBD1 | NA | TGTGCCAGCAGTCCGAGGTCAGGGGACAGGGTTGGCAATCAGCCCCAGCATTTT | CASSPRSGDRVGNQPQHF
TRBJ1-4 | TRBV20-1 | TRBD1 | NA | TGCAGTGTAGGGGGCTCGGTGTCACTGTTTTTT | CSVGGSVSLFF
TRBJ1-6 | TRBV3-1/TRBV3-2 | TRBD1 | once | TGTGCCAGCAGCCAAGCCCCATTACGGGACAGGGTGTCACCCCTCCACTTT | CASSQAPLRDRVSPLHF
TRBJ1-5 | TRBV24-1 | NA | NA | TGTGCCACCAGTGACTCGGGACTGATCAATCAGCCCCAGCATTTT | CATSDSGLINQPQHF
TRBJ1-2 | TRBV28 | NA | NA | TGTGCCAGCAGTAGACTTGGCTATGGCTACACCTTC | CASSRLGYGYTF
TRBJ1-4 | TRBV30 | TRBD1 | NA | TGTGCCTGGAGTCACATACAGGGGGCGAGGGAAAAACTGTTTTTT | CAWSHIQGAREKLFF
TRBJ1-1 | TRBV5-1 | NA | NA | TGCGCCAGCAGCTTGGTAGGCAGGGCCTTGAACACTGAAGCTTTCTTT | CASSLVGRALNTEAFF
TRBJ2-3 | TRBV7-9 | NA | few | TGTGCCAGCAGCCCCCCTCGAGCGGCTAGCACAGATACGCAGTATTTT | CASSPPRAASTDTQYF
TRBJ2-3 | TRBV7-2 | TRBD2 | NA | TGTGCCAGCAGCGCTTTAGCGGGGAAAAGCACAGATACGCAGTATTTT | CASSALAGKSTDTQYF
TRBJ1-6 | TRBV11-1 | NA | once | TGTGCCAGCAGCTTCGGAGGAGCATATAATTCACCCCTCCACTTT | CASSFGGAYNSPLHF
TRBJ1-5 | TRBV3-1/TRBV3-2 | TRBD1 | NA | TGTGCCAGCAGCCAATTCAGGGGGCTGGGTCAGCCCCAGCATTTT | CASSQFRGLGQPQHF
TRBJ1-1 | TRBV19 | NA | NA | TGTGCCAGTGTCCGAGGGGGATCTTCCCAGCCTGAAGCTTTCTTT | CASVRGGSSQPEAFF
TRBJ2-1 | TRBV11-2 | TRBD1 | once | TGTGCCAGCAGCTTCACCGGGACAGGGTTCGGCAATGAGCAGTTCTTC | CASSFTGTGFGNEQFF
TRBJ2-1 | TRBV5-4 | NA | NA | TGTGCCAGCAGCGCATTAGCGGAGGTCTCCTACAATGAGCAGTTCTTC | CASSALAEVSYNEQFF
TRBJ1-5 | TRBV28 | TRBD1 | NA | TGTGCCAGCAGCAGAACCCTCCCAAGGGGGCTACAGGGAGCCCGGCAGCCCCAGCATTTT | CASSRTLPRGLQGARQPQHF
TRBJ2-7 | TRBV5-6 | NA | NA | TGTGCCAGCAGCTTGTTATCTAGTCAGCGAGAGCAGTACTTC | CASSLLSSQREQYF
TRBJ2-7 | TRBV6-5 | NA | NA | TGTGCCAGCGAGAAGATAACAGGCGAGCAGTACTTC | CASEKITGEQYF
TRBJ1-3 | TRBV7-9 | TRBD1 | few | TGTGCCAGCAGCCTTGACAGGGGGCCTGGAAACACCATATATTTT | CASSLDRGPGNTIYF
TRBJ1-1 | TRBV4-1 | NA | NA | TGCGCCAGCACTCGAGGAAATGAAGCTTTCTTT | CASTRGNEAFF
TRBJ2-1 | TRBV5-1 | TRBD2 | NA | TGCGCCAGCAGCCCCGGGACTAGCGGGACTAATGAGCAGTTCTTC | CASSPGTSGTNEQFF